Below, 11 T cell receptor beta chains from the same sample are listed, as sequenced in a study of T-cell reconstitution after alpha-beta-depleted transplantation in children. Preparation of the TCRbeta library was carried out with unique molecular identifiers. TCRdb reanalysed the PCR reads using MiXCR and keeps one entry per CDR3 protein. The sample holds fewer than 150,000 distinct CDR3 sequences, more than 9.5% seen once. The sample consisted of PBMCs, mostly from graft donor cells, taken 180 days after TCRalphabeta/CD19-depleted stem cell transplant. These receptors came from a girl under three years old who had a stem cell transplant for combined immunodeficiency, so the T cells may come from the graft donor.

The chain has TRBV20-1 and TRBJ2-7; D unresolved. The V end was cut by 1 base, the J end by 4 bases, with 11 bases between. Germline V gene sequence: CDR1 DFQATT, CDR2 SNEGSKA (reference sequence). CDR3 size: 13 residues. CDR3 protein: CSARVLSFYEQYF. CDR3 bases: TGCAGTGCTAGAGTCCTGTCTTTTTACGAGCAGTACTTC.

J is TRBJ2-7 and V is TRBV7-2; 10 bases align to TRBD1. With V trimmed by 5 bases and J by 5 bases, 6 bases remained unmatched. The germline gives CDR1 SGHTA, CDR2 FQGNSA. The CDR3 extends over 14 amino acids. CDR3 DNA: TGTGCCAGCAGCCCGGGACAGGGGTGGCACGAGCAGTACTTC. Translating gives CASSPGQGWHEQYF.

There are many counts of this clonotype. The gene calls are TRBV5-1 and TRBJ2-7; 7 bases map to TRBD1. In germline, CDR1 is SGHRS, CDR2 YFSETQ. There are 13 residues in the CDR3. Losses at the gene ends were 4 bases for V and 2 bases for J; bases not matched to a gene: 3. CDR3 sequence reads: CASSHGTAYEQYF. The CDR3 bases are TGCGCCAGCAGCCACGGGACAGCCTACGAGCAGTACTTC.

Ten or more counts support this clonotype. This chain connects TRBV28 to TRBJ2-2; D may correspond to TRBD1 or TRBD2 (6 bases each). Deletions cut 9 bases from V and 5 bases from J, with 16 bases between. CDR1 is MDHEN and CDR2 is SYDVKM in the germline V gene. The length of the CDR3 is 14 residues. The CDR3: CASSSGARTGELFF. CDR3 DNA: TGTGCCAGTTCCTCGGGGGCGAGAACCGGGGAGCTGTTTTTT.

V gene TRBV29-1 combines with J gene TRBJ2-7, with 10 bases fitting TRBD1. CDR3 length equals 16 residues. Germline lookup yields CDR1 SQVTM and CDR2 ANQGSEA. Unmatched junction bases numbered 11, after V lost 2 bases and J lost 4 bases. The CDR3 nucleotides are TGCAGCGTTGAATCCCGGGAGGGACAGGGGATATACGAGCAGTACTTC. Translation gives CSVESREGQGIYEQYF.

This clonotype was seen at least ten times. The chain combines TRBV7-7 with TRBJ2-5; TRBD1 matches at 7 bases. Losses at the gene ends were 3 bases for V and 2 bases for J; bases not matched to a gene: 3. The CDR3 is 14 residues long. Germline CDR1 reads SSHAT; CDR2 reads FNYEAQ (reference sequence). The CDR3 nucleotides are TGTGCCAGCAGCTTGAGACAGGGTCAAGAGACCCAGTACTTC. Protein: CASSLRQGQETQYF.

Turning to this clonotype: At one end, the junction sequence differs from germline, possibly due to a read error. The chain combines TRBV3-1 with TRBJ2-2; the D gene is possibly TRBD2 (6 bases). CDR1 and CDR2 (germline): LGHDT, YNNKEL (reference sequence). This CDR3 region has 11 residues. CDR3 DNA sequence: TGTGCCAGCACGTTGGGCGGGGTGCTGTTTTTT. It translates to CASTLGGVLFF.

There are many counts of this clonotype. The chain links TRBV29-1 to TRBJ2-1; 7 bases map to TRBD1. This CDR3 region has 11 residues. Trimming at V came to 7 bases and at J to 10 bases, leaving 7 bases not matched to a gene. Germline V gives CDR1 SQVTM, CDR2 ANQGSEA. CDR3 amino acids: CSALFRGEQFF. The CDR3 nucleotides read TGCAGCGCCCTCTTCAGGGGGGAGCAGTTCTTC.

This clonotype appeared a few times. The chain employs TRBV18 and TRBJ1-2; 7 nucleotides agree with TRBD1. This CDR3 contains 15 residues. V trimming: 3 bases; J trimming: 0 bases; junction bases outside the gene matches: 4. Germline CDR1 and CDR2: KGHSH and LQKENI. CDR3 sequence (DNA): TGTGCCAGCTCACCTCTACAGGGGACTAACTATGGCTACACCTTC. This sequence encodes CASSPLQGTNYGYTF.

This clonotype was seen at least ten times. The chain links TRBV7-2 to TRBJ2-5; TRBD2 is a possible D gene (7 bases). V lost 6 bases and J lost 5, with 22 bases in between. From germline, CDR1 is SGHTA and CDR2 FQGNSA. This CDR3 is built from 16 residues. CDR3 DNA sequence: TGTGCCAGCAGTACAAGGGCTAGCGGAGGGGGGGAGACCCAGTACTTC. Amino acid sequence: CASSTRASGGGETQYF. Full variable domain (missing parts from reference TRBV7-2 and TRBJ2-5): GAGVSQSPSNKVTEKGKDVELRCDPISGHTALYWYRQSLGQGLEFLIYFQGNSAPDKSGLPSDRFSAERTGGSVSTLTIQRTQQEDSAVYLCASSTRASGGGETQYFGPGTRLLVL.

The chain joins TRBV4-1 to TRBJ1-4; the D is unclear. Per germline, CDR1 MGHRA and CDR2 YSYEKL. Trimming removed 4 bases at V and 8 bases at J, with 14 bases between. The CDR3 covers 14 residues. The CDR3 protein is CASSRRLTREKLFF. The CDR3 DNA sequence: TGCGCCAGCAGCCGACGACTTACACGGGAAAAACTGTTTTTT.